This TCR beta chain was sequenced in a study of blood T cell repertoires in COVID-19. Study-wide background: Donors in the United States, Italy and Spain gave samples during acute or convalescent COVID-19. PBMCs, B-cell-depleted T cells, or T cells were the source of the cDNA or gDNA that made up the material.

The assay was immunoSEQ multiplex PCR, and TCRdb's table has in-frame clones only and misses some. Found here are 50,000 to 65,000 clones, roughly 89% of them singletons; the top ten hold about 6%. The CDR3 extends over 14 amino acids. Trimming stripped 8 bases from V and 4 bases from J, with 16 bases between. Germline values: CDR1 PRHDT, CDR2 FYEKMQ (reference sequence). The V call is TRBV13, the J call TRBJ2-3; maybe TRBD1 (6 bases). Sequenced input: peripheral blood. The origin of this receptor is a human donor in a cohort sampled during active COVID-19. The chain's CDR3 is CASSHRVKPDTQYF. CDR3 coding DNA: TGTGCCAGCTCCCACAGGGTTAAGCCAGATACGCAGTATTTT.